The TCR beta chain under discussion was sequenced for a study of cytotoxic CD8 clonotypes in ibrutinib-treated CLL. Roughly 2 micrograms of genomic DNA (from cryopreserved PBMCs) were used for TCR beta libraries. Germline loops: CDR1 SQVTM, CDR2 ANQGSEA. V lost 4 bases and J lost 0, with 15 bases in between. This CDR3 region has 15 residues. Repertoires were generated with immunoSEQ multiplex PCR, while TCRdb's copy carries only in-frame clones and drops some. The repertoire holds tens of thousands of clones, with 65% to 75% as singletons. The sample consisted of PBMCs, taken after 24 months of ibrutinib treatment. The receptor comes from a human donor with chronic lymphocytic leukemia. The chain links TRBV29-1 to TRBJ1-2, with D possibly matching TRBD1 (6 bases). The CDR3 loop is CSVVFFRDTNYGYTF. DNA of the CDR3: TGCAGCGTTGTGTTCTTCCGGGACACTAACTATGGCTACACCTTC.